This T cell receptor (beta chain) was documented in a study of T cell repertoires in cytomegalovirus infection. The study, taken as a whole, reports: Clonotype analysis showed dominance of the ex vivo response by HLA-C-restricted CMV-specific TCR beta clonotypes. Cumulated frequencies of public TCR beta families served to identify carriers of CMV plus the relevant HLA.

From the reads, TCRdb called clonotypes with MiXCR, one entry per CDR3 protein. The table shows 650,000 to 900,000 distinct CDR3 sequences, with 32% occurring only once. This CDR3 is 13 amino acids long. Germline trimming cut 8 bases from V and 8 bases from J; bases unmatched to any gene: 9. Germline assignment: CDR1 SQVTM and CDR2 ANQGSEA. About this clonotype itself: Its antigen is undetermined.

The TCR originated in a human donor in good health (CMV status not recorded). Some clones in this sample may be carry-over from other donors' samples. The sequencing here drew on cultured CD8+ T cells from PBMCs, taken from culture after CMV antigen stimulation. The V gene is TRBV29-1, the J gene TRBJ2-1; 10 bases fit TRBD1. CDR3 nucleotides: TGCAGCACACCGGGACAGGGGCCCGATGAGCAGTTCTTC. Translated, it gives CSTPGQGPDEQFF.